This TCR beta chain was recorded in a study of blood T cell repertoires in COVID-19. Study in general: The study drew acute and convalescent COVID-19 samples from the United States, Italy and Spain. Sources were T cells, B-cell-depleted T cells, or PBMCs; the material itself was cDNA or gDNA.

In the authors' workflow: For nucleated cells, counts were estimated from reference gene primer amplification. The protocol was immunoSEQ multiplex PCR, while the TCRdb copy is restricted to in-frame clones and leaves out a portion. The DNA was the basis for D and trimming; V, J and clone size are from that table. The table lists around 300,000 clones, approximately 89% of them singletons, with approximately 2% in the top ten. Followed over time, Seattle patients had been enrolled while infection was active. The CDR3 spans 14 residues. Germline loops: CDR1 SGHVS, CDR2 FNYEAQ. Trimming cost V 4 bases and J 3 bases, with 12 bases left between them.

This clonotype originated in a woman in her thirties with COVID-19, enrolled during active disease. This chain uses TRBV7-6 with TRBJ1-1, with D possibly matching TRBD1 (5 bases). Sequencing was performed on peripheral blood. CDR3 DNA: TGTGCCAGCAGCTCTCAGGGCTTGGACACTGAAGCTTTCTTT. Its protein is CASSSQGLDTEAFF.